A single sample is the source of the 5 T cell receptor beta chains below, sequenced in a study of OX40 agonist ivuxolimab in advanced cancers. Using immunoSEQ multiplex PCR, the repertoire was profiled, and TCRdb retains in-frame clones only, with some absent. This sample yields about 23,000 clones, of which approximately 81% are seen a single time; around 14% belongs to the top ten. Sequenced material: CD4+ or CD8+ T cells sorted from blood, taken in a trial of the OX40 agonist ivuxolimab. The source of these receptors is an adult with an advanced solid tumor such as melanoma, head and neck, liver or kidney cancer.

This chain joins TRBV10-3 and TRBJ2-1; 9 bases are shared with TRBD2. This CDR3 region has 15 residues. Germline V gene data show CDR1 as ENHRY and CDR2 as SYGVKD. J gave up 8 bases and V 0 bases, and 5 bases lay outside the gene matches. For the CDR3, the DNA is TGTGCCATCAGTGAGTCGCGGGGGGGCCAGGATGAGCAGTTCTTC. The encoded protein is CAISESRGGQDEQFF.

The chain combines TRBV4-2 with TRBJ2-3; 7 bases align to TRBD2. Germline CDR1 and CDR2: LGHNA and YNFKEQ. The CDR3 runs to 17 residues. J lost 4 bases, V lost 0 bases, and 10 bases had no gene match. CDR3 nucleotides: TGTGCCAGCAGCCAAGATTTTTACGGCGGGGGTTCAGATACGCAGTATTTT. Its protein product is CASSQDFYGGGSDTQYF.

The rearrangement links TRBV9 to TRBJ2-5; 10 positions match TRBD2. Germline CDR1 reads SGDLS; CDR2 reads YYNGEE. CDR3 size: 16 residues. Trimming took 0 bases from V and 2 from J; bases not matched to a gene: 4. CDR3 region: CASSVEGLALQETQYF. In nucleotides, the CDR3 is TGTGCCAGCAGCGTAGAGGGACTAGCGCTACAAGAGACCCAGTACTTC.

V gene TRBV6-5 combines with J gene TRBJ2-3, with D tentatively TRBD1 (5 bases). Germline V CDR1 and CDR2: MNHEY, SVGAGI. This CDR3 is built from 13 residues. The V end was cut by 5 bases, the J end by 2 bases, with 8 bases between. The CDR3 DNA reads as TGTGCCAGCAGTCAGACAGACACAGATACGCAGTATTTT. Translating gives CASSQTDTDTQYF.

V gene TRBV21-1 combines with J gene TRBJ2-7; no check of the table's D call, TRBD1, against the DNA was made. TRBV21-1 is tagged as a pseudogene. This CDR3 region has 18 residues. CDR3 nucleotides: TGTGCCAGCAAGAAATACGACAGGGGGCTAACAGAAAAGTACGAGCAGTACTTC. Protein product: CASKKYDRGLTEKYEQYF.